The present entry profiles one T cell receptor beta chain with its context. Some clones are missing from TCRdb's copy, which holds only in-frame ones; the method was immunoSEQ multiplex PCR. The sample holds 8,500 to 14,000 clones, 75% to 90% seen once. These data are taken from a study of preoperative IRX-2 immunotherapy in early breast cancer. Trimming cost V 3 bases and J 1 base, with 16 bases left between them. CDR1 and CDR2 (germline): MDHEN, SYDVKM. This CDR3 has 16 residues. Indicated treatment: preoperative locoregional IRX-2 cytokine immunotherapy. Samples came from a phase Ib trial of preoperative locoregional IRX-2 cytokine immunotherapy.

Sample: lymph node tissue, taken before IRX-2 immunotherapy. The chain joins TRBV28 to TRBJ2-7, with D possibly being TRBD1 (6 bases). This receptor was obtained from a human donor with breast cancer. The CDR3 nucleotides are TGTGCCAGCAGTTTTTTGGGAGAGGACAGTTCCTACGAGCAGTACTTC. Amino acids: CASSFLGEDSSYEQYF.